This TCR beta chain appears in the sequencing data of a study of CD8 T cells in Susac syndrome (dated by TCRdb to between 2018 and 2021). About the investigation overall: The study used repertoire sequencing to test whether antigen drove CD8+ T cell activation and differentiation in Susac syndrome. General conclusions and limits of the study: The number of individuals in the TCR sequencing and HLA analysis was recognized as being relatively small.

Peripheral blood CD8+ and CD4+ T cells from healthy donors, Susac syndrome patients and multiple sclerosis patients were profiled using high-throughput TCR beta sequencing. Healthy donors were age- and sex-matched controls. Bulk CD8+ and CD4+ T cells were purified by magnetic negative isolation, while CD8+ TEMRA cells were enriched using FACS. Blood was collected in EDTA tubes and processed within 24 hours, with PBMCs isolated through density gradient centrifugation. PBMCs intended for TCR sequencing were cryopreserved in liquid nitrogen and thawed later in a water bath at 37 degrees C. Purity of sorted or isolated CD4+, CD8+ and CD8+ TEMRA cells was at least 90%. RNA was extracted with the RNeasy kit and 0.5 to 1 ug was reverse transcribed using random hexamers. TCR beta CDR3 regions were amplified with the immunoSEQ multiplex PCR assay covering 54 Vbeta and 13 Jbeta segments. To correct PCR amplification bias, a synthetic template baseline was used for both primer optimization and computational correction. The original pipeline was this. Reads were annotated to V, D and J genes per IMGT and analyzed with immunoSEQ Analyzer, keeping only productive sequences. To calculate clonality, Shannon entropy was normalized by log2 of the number of productive unique sequences and then subtracted from one. Public and private clones were assessed among the 100 most prevalent clones of each patient and control. Clones were defined as Susac-specific if absent from the healthy and MS cohorts, from approximately 1,100 published viral clones and from other ImmuneACCESS disease sequences. TCRdb trimmed the raw reads at Q25, called clones with MiXCR and kept productive beta chains. Here each entry gathers all rows of one CDR3 protein and keeps the most common genes and DNA. The V and J calls follow TCRdb's processing rather than the paper's. The sample table lists roughly 200,000 distinct CDR3 sequences, about 95% of them with a count of one. 0.1% of the sample lies in the top ten.

Details on this clonotype: Its antigen is unknown. Base qualities are not at hand, and no much larger clone is one base apart.

The germline V gene yields SGDLS for CDR1 and YYNGEE for CDR2. The germline ends are 20 bases apart after V is trimmed by 4 bases and J by 0 bases. Its CDR3 holds 17 amino acids, cysteine through phenylalanine. The entry retains the CDR3 DNA only, 51 bases that are in frame from base 1. Specimen: CD4+ T cells from PBMCs. The chain couples TRBV9 to TRBJ2-7, with no reliable assignment of the D segment. The TCR originated in a human donor in good health. The DNA sequence follows: TGTGCCAGCAGCCCCTCGGCAGCGTCTAAGGGCTCCTACGAGCAGTACTTC. The encoded protein is CASSPSAASKGSYEQYF.